The 16 T cell receptor beta chains presented below share a single source sample, sequenced in a study of vaccination and CD4 T cells after COVID-19. Noted treatment: approximately 9-day PBMC culture with coronavirus spike peptide pools or control peptides (ViraFEST assay). Antigen specificity for these receptors is unknown. Researchers used the Oncomine TCR Beta short-read assay to sequence DNA from cultured CD4+ T cells. In TCRdb, the PCR reads were re-called with MiXCR into one record per CDR3 protein. The data hold 15,000 to 20,000 distinct CDR3 sequences, with 58% observed a single time. The sequences come from CD4+ T cells from blood, cultured in vitro, collected after SARS-CoV-2 vaccination. All receptors come from a human donor who had recovered from COVID-19.

The chain has TRBV7-2 and TRBJ2-7; D gene ambiguous. Trimming took off 5 bases at V and 2 bases at J, with 13 bases between the two ends. Germline values: CDR1 SGHTA, CDR2 FQGNSA. The CDR3 totals 14 residues. The CDR3 DNA follows: TGTGCCAGCAGCCCCAGGACCGTGACCTACGAGCAGTACTTC. This encodes CASSPRTVTYEQYF.

This clonotype was counted between two and nine times. This rearrangement joins TRBV6-1 to TRBJ2-7; D remains ambiguous. Germline V gene sequence: CDR1 MNHNS, CDR2 SASEGT. V was cut by 9 bases and J by 2 bases, with 11 bases left in between. The CDR3 is made up of 12 amino acids. In nucleotides, the CDR3 is TGTGCCAGGACGGAGACGCCCTACGAGCAGTACTTC. As protein: CARTETPYEQYF.

The chain employs TRBV4-2 and TRBJ1-5, with TRBD1 identical over 8 bases. This CDR3 has 17 amino acids. J was trimmed by 7 bases and V by 1 base; bases with no gene match: 12. Germline CDR1 LGHNA, CDR2 YNFKEQ. DNA of the CDR3: TGTGCCAGCAGCCAAGCGGGACAGGCCTCACGGGGACAGCCCCAGCATTTT. Its translation: CASSQAGQASRGQPQHF.

CDR3 sequence: CASSSTRSGTGELFF. CDR3 sequence (DNA): TGTGCCAGCAGCTCAACTAGATCGGGCACCGGGGAGCTGTTTTTT. V gene TRBV5-6 combines with J gene TRBJ2-2, with D maybe TRBD2 (5 bases). V dropped 3 bases and J dropped 4 bases, with 13 bases sitting between them. Germline-derived CDR1 and CDR2 are SGHDT and YYEEEE. This CDR3 spans 15 amino acids.

This chain connects TRBV4-3 to TRBJ1-6; no firm D call. The germline V and J ends were trimmed by 1 base and 10 bases, with 14 bases remaining between them. Germline values: CDR1 LGHNA, CDR2 YSLEER. This CDR3 contains 15 residues. The CDR3 DNA follows: TGCGCCAGCAGCCAAGCGAAGGGTGACGGCTCACCCCTCCACTTT. Translated: CASSQAKGDGSPLHF.

The chain recombines TRBV12-3 or TRBV12-4 with TRBJ1-5; 9 bases agree with TRBD1. The V gene end was trimmed by 0 bases and the J gene end by 5 bases; junction bases not matched to a gene: 2. The CDR3 is 15 residues long. The CDR3 region has the DNA TGTGCCAGCAGTTTAGCGGACAGGGGACATCAGCCCCAGCATTTT. Its protein is CASSLADRGHQPQHF.

The chain carries TRBV29-1 and TRBJ1-2; 9 bases map to TRBD1. The junction had 4 bases not matched to a gene; V was cut back by 6 bases and J by 5 bases. The length of the CDR3 is 12 residues. Germline CDR1 and CDR2: SQVTM and ANQGSEA. The CDR3 nucleotides are TGCAGCGTAGGACAGGGGCAATATGGCTACACCTTC. Protein: CSVGQGQYGYTF. The complete variable domain, with remaining parts taken from reference TRBV29-1 and TRBJ1-2, reads SAVISQKPSRDICQRGTSLTIQCQVDSQVTMMFWYRQQPGQSLTLIATANQGSEATYESGFVIDKFPISRPNLTFSTLTVSNMSPEDSSIYLCSVGQGQYGYTFGSGTRLTVV.

The CDR3 reads CASSPGQTSQETQYF. CDR3 sequence (DNA): TGTGCCAGCAGCCCCGGACAAACATCACAAGAGACCCAGTACTTC. The chain is built from TRBV7-9 and TRBJ2-5; a possible D gene is TRBD1 (5 bases). V shed 5 bases and J shed 2 bases, with 15 bases lying between them. Germline V gives CDR1 SEHNR, CDR2 FQNEAQ (reference sequence). The CDR3 loop spans 15 amino acids.

The rearrangement uses TRBV11-3 and TRBJ2-3; 10 nucleotides agree with TRBD2. This CDR3 contains 16 residues. Trimming cost V 5 bases and J 4 bases; bases outside gene matches: 9. CDR1 SGHNT and CDR2 YENEEA come from the germline V gene. This CDR3 reads CASSARTSGAADTQYF. As DNA, the CDR3 is TGTGCCAGCAGCGCCCGGACTAGCGGCGCGGCAGATACGCAGTATTTT.

The chain joins TRBV7-2 to TRBJ2-3, with D uncertain. Germline loops: CDR1 SGHTA, CDR2 FQGNSA. This CDR3 is built from 12 residues. Trimming removed 2 bases from V and 4 bases from J, with 4 bases in between. The CDR3 loop reads CASSLRPDTQYF. CDR3 nucleotides: TGTGCCAGCAGCTTAAGGCCAGATACGCAGTATTTT.

V is TRBV6-5 and J is TRBJ2-1; D is perhaps TRBD2 (6 bases). Germline loops: CDR1 MNHEY, CDR2 SVGAGI. The CDR3 runs to 16 residues. Between the trimmed V and J ends, which lost 1 base and 4 bases, there was a span of 14 bases. CDR3 protein: CASSYFSLASYNEQFF. The CDR3 DNA reads as TGTGCCAGCAGTTACTTTAGTCTAGCGAGTTACAATGAGCAGTTCTTC.

This chain links TRBV7-6 with TRBJ2-7; 8 nucleotides agree with TRBD2. The V gene's germline CDR1 is SGHVS and CDR2 FNYEAQ. This CDR3 has 15 amino acids. V trimming: 5 bases; J trimming: 0 bases; junction bases outside the gene matches: 6. DNA for the CDR3: TGTGCCAGCAGCCCACTAGCGGCGGCCTCCTACGAGCAGTACTTC. It translates to CASSPLAAASYEQYF.

This clonotype was detected once. This chain joins TRBV27 and TRBJ1-2; tentatively, D is TRBD1 (5 bases). The germline V and J ends were trimmed by 3 bases and 9 bases, with 14 bases remaining between them. This CDR3 region has 13 residues. In germline, CDR1 is MNHEY, CDR2 SMNVEV (reference sequence). The CDR3: CASSLGTPGRYTF. CDR3 in DNA: TGTGCCAGCAGTTTGGGGACTCCTGGACGCTACACCTTC.

This chain links TRBV11-2 with TRBJ2-5, with D tentatively TRBD1 (6 bases). This CDR3 spans 15 amino acids. Germline V gene data show CDR1 as SGHAT and CDR2 as FQNNGV. Deletions cut 5 bases from V and 1 base from J, with 14 bases between. In nucleotides, the CDR3 is TGTGCCAGCAGCGTAGCAGGACAGTCCCAAGAGACCCAGTACTTC. It encodes CASSVAGQSQETQYF. Using reference TRBV11-2 and TRBJ2-5 for the parts outside the CDR3, the full variable domain is EAGVAQSPRYKIIEKRQSVAFWCNPISGHATLYWYQQILGQGPKLLIQFQNNGVVDDSQLPKDRFSAERLKGVDSTLKIQPAKLEDSAVYLCASSVAGQSQETQYFGPGTRLLVL.

This chain connects TRBV30 to TRBJ1-6; D possibly corresponds to TRBD1 (6 bases). This CDR3 contains 13 residues. Germline CDR1 reads GTSNPN; CDR2 reads SVGIG (reference sequence). Trimming cost V 1 base and J 8 bases, with 9 bases left between them. CDR3 DNA: TGTGCCTGGAGTGATCGACAGGATTCACCCCTCCACTTT. This translates into CAWSDRQDSPLHF.

The chain recombines TRBV27 with TRBJ2-1, with 9 positions matching TRBD2. Germline CDR1 is MNHEY and CDR2 is SMNVEV (reference sequence). The CDR3 covers 17 residues. The ends lost 2 bases at V and 8 bases at J; junction bases unmatched: 13. The CDR3 sequence: CASSLVTGTSLADEQFF. DNA of the CDR3: TGTGCCAGCAGTTTAGTTACCGGGACTAGCTTGGCGGATGAGCAGTTCTTC.